One sample yielded the 8 T cell receptor beta chains listed below, sequenced in a study of T cell responses to AZD1222 COVID-19 vaccine. Libraries were prepared by immunoSEQ multiplex PCR; TCRdb keeps only in-frame clonotypes and omits some of them. This sample carries just over 150,000 clones, 85% to 90% of them seen once, and the ten largest clones take over 8%. The sample in question was peripheral blood, obtained 28 days after the second AZD1222 dose. These TCRs come from an adult who received the AZD1222 COVID-19 vaccine.

This chain uses TRBV19 with TRBJ2-3; D is uncertain. CDR1 and CDR2 from the germline V gene are LNHDA and SQIVND (reference sequence). V lost 6 bases and J lost 2, with 9 bases in between. The CDR3 length is 13 residues. CDR3 in amino acids: CASRAEYTDTQYF. The DNA of the CDR3 is TGTGCCAGTAGGGCAGAATACACAGATACGCAGTATTTT.

This clone has a handful of counts. The rearrangement links TRBV5-6 to TRBJ1-6; D remains ambiguous. This CDR3 region has 14 residues. Germline values: CDR1 SGHDT, CDR2 YYEEEE. Trimming took off 0 bases at V and 6 bases at J, with 7 bases between the two ends. In DNA form, the CDR3 reads TGTGCCAGCAGCTTGGGCTGGGGTAATTCACCCCTCCACTTT. Its translation: CASSLGWGNSPLHF.

This sequence joins TRBV5-1 and TRBJ1-4; no reliable D call. Germline V gives CDR1 SGHRS, CDR2 YFSETQ. The V end lost 4 bases, the J end lost 0 bases, and 10 bases lay between the germline ends. This CDR3 comprises 15 residues. In DNA form, the CDR3 reads TGCGCCAGCAGCCCTTCCAGCCCAACTAATGAAAAACTGTTTTTT. Protein product: CASSPSSPTNEKLFF.

The chain links TRBV19 to TRBJ1-1; D uncertain. The CDR3 is 13 residues long. The germline V gene has CDR1 LNHDA and CDR2 SQIVND (reference sequence). V was clipped by 2 bases and J by 1 base, with 5 bases between them. The CDR3 here is CASSITGNTEAFF. The CDR3 region has the DNA TGTGCCAGTAGTATAACCGGGAACACTGAAGCTTTCTTT.

The DNA of the CDR3 is TGTGCCAGCAGCTTAGCGCGGGGGCTGGGACTAGCACCGAACAATGAGCAGTTCTTC. It translates to CASSLARGLGLAPNNEQFF. V and J are TRBV7-9 and TRBJ2-1; 9 bases line up with TRBD2. The length of the CDR3 is 19 residues. The ends lost 0 bases at V and 5 bases at J; junction bases unmatched: 14. Per the germline V gene, CDR1 is SEHNR and CDR2 is FQNEAQ (reference sequence).

This chain joins TRBV7-9 and TRBJ1-3; no definite D call. This CDR3 has 13 residues. The V gene's germline CDR1 is SEHNR and CDR2 FQNEAQ (reference sequence). Trimming removed 4 bases from V and 6 bases from J, with 10 bases in between. CDR3 protein: CASSSWFENTIYF. CDR3 sequence (DNA): TGTGCCAGCAGCTCTTGGTTCGAAAACACCATATATTTT.

The chain has TRBV2 and TRBJ2-1, with 12 bases identical to TRBD2. Trimming at V came to 4 bases and at J to 6 bases, leaving 4 bases not matched to a gene. Germline lookup yields CDR1 SNHLY and CDR2 FYNNEI. The CDR3 has 15 amino acids. CDR3 DNA: TGTGCCAGCAGTGCGGAGACTAGCGGGAGCAATGAGCAGTTCTTC. Translation: CASSAETSGSNEQFF.

The gene calls are TRBV14 and TRBJ2-5, with D possibly TRBD2 on 5 matching bases. The CDR3 runs to 15 residues. Germline V gene data show CDR1 as SGHDN and CDR2 as FVKESK. The V end lost 1 base, the J end lost 2 bases, and 11 bases lay between the germline ends. The CDR3 coding sequence is TGTGCCAGCAGCCAAGGTCCCAGCGGTCAAGAGACCCAGTACTTC. It specifies CASSQGPSGQETQYF.